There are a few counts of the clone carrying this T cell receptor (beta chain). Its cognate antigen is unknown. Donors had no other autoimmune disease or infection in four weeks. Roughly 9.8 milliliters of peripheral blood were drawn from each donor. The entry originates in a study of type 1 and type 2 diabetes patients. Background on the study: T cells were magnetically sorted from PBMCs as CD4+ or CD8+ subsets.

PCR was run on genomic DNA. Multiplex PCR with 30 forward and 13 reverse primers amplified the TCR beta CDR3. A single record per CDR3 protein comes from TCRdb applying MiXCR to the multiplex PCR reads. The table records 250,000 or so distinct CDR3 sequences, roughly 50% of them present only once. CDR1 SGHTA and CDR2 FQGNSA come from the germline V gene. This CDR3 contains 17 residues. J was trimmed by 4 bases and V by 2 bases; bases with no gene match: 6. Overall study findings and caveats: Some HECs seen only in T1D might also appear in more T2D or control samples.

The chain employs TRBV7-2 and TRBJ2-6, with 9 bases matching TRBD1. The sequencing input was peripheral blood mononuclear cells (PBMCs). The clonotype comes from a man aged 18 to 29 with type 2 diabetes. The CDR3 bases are TGTGCCAGCAGCTTACGGGACAGGGTACCCGGGGCCAACGTCCTGACTTTC. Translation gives CASSLRDRVPGANVLTF.